Each of the 26 T cell receptor beta chains below was sequenced from the same sample in a study of OX40 agonist ivuxolimab in advanced cancers. The repertoire was sequenced with immunoSEQ multiplex PCR; TCRdb's copy has only in-frame clones and lacks some. The top ten hold 0.95% to 1.5% of the sample, which has roughly 63,000 clones, roughly nine tenths seen once. Here the sequenced sample was CD4+ or CD8+ T cells sorted from blood, taken in a trial of the OX40 agonist ivuxolimab. The receptors derive from an adult with an advanced solid tumor such as melanoma, head and neck, liver or kidney cancer.

The J gene is TRBJ2-3, the V gene TRBV5-1; 8 bases line up with TRBD1. The CDR3 covers 16 residues. Germline lookup yields CDR1 SGHRS and CDR2 YFSETQ. After removal of 4 bases from V and 1 base from J, the junction contained 8 bases not matched to a gene. The CDR3, as DNA: TGCGCCAGCAGCACGGACAGGGCGGCTGGCACAGATACGCAGTATTTT. Its protein product is CASSTDRAAGTDTQYF.

The rearrangement links TRBV2 to TRBJ2-4; the D is unclear. The CDR3 consists of 12 residues. V was clipped by 5 bases and J by 7 bases, with 9 bases between them. Germline loops: CDR1 SNHLY, CDR2 FYNNEI. CDR3 DNA: TGTGCCAGCAGTTCCATTGGGAACATTCAGTACTTC. Protein: CASSSIGNIQYF.

The CDR3 here is CASSPSGDRLNTEAFF. DNA for the CDR3: TGTGCCAGCTCACCCAGCGGGGACAGATTGAACACTGAAGCTTTCTTT. The chain recombines TRBV18 with TRBJ1-1; TRBD1 matches at 7 bases. The germline gives CDR1 KGHSH, CDR2 LQKENI. This CDR3 contains 16 residues. The ends lost 3 bases at V and 0 bases at J; junction bases unmatched: 7.

V is TRBV28 and J is TRBJ1-3; 7 bases match TRBD1. Germline CDR1 reads MDHEN; CDR2 reads SYDVKM. J was trimmed by 4 bases and V by 10 bases; bases with no gene match: 10. The CDR3 length is 14 residues. The CDR3 DNA reads as TGTGCCACTTCGACAGGGTGGTCCGGAAACACCATATATTTT. Translated, it gives CATSTGWSGNTIYF. Full variable domain (missing parts from reference TRBV28 and TRBJ1-3): DVKVTQSSRYLVKRTGEKVFLECVQDMDHENMFWYRQDPGLGLRLIYFSYDVKMKEKGDIPEGYSVSREKKERFSLILESASTNQTSMYLCATSTGWSGNTIYFGEGSWLTVV.

The rearrangement uses TRBV10-3 and TRBJ2-5, with TRBD2 matching 7 bases. The junction had 12 bases not matched to a gene; V was cut back by 6 bases and J by 5 bases. The CDR3 is made up of 15 amino acids. Germline loops: CDR1 ENHRY, CDR2 SYGVKD. The CDR3 region is CAIRGLEGGAETQYF. Here the CDR3 DNA reads TGTGCCATCAGGGGGCTTGAGGGAGGGGCGGAGACCCAGTACTTC.

The V gene is TRBV7-9, the J gene TRBJ2-1; no firm D call. The length of the CDR3 is 13 residues. Trimming pared 4 bases from V and 12 bases from J, leaving 16 bases between. CDR1 and CDR2 (germline): SEHNR, FQNEAQ (reference sequence). DNA for the CDR3: TGTGCCAGCAGCTCAACTAAGAGCCATATGCAGTTCTTC. As protein: CASSSTKSHMQFF.

The chain links TRBV7-3 to TRBJ2-2, with D possibly matching TRBD1 (6 bases). Germline V gene sequence: CDR1 SGHTA, CDR2 FQGTGA. This CDR3 comprises 16 residues. Trimming stripped 5 bases from V and 5 bases from J, with 18 bases between. The CDR3 region is CASSPQRGGWTGELFF. CDR3 nucleotides: TGTGCCAGCAGCCCCCAAAGAGGGGGATGGACCGGGGAGCTGTTTTTT.

The chain carries TRBV5-1 and TRBJ2-3, with D maybe TRBD1 (6 bases). Trimming stripped 4 bases from V and 3 bases from J, with 18 bases between. This CDR3 contains 16 residues. Germline lookup yields CDR1 SGHRS and CDR2 YFSETQ. This CDR3 reads CASSKPGAAGTDTQYF. DNA of the CDR3: TGCGCCAGCAGCAAACCAGGGGCGGCTGGGACAGATACGCAGTATTTT.

This clone was recorded only once. The chain uses TRBV7-8 and TRBJ1-5; D is uncertain. Germline values: CDR1 SGHVS, CDR2 FQNEAQ. This CDR3 is built from 15 residues. V shed 0 bases and J shed 4 bases, with 10 bases lying between them. The CDR3 coding sequence is TGTGCCAGCAGCTTAGCCCAGGCGACGAATCAGCCCCAGCATTTT. It translates to CASSLAQATNQPQHF. The full variable domain, in which reference TRBV7-8 and TRBJ1-5 provide the parts outside the CDR3, is GAGVSQSPRYKVAKRGQDVALRCDPISGHVSLFWYQQALGQGPEFLTYFQNEAQLDKSGLPSDRFFAERPEGSVSTLKIQRTQQEDSAVYLCASSLAQATNQPQHFGDGTRLSIL.

The chain recombines TRBV7-8 with TRBJ1-6, with TRBD1 matching 7 bases. Germline loops: CDR1 SGHVS, CDR2 FQNEAQ. With V trimmed by 5 bases and J by 7 bases, 14 bases remained unmatched. The CDR3 loop spans 17 amino acids. The CDR3 is CASSRRGDSRPNSPLHF. CDR3 coding DNA: TGTGCCAGCAGCCGCAGAGGGGACAGTCGGCCGAATTCACCCCTCCACTTT. The full variable domain, with the rest looked up from reference TRBV7-8 and TRBJ1-6, is GAGVSQSPRYKVAKRGQDVALRCDPISGHVSLFWYQQALGQGPEFLTYFQNEAQLDKSGLPSDRFFAERPEGSVSTLKIQRTQQEDSAVYLCASSRRGDSRPNSPLHFGNGTRLTVT.

This clone was seen just once. V gene TRBV6-1 combines with J gene TRBJ1-4; tentative D call: TRBD1 (5 bases). The CDR3 loop spans 16 amino acids. Germline CDR1 reads MNHNS; CDR2 reads SASEGT. V was cut by 4 bases and J by 5 bases, with 17 bases left in between. The CDR3 DNA reads as TGTGCCAGCAGTGCAAAGGGGTACTACGAAAATGAAAAACTGTTTTTT. This encodes CASSAKGYYENEKLFF.

The chain joins TRBV18 to TRBJ2-1, with unresolved D. The germline V gene encodes CDR1 KGHSH and CDR2 LQKENI. V lost 6 bases, J lost 10 bases, and 13 bases lay in between. The CDR3 sequence is 12 residues long. CDR3 sequence: CASSPRFEEQFF. CDR3 nucleotide sequence: TGTGCCAGCTCCCCGAGGTTTGAGGAGCAGTTCTTC.

The chain carries TRBV30 and TRBJ1-3; a weak D match, TRBD1 (5 bases). V lost 5 bases, J lost 0 bases, and 14 bases lay in between. Germline CDR1 reads GTSNPN; CDR2 reads SVGIG (reference sequence). CDR3 size: 15 residues. The CDR3 here is CAWGWGSSSGNTIYF. CDR3 DNA: TGTGCCTGGGGATGGGGGTCTAGCTCTGGAAACACCATATATTTT.

The V gene is TRBV5-1, the J gene TRBJ1-2, with no clear D. With 0 bases removed from V and 4 bases from J, the gap between germline ends came to 7 bases. The CDR3 sequence is 13 residues long. In germline, CDR1 is SGHRS, CDR2 YFSETQ. The CDR3 region has the DNA TGCGCCAGCAGCTTGGTAGAAACCTATGGCTACACCTTC. This gives the protein CASSLVETYGYTF.

V and J are TRBV5-1 and TRBJ2-3; 7 nucleotides agree with TRBD2. The CDR3 extends over 16 amino acids. The J segment lost 0 bases and the V segment lost 7 bases, leaving 11 bases of the junction unmatched. In germline, CDR1 is SGHRS, CDR2 YFSETQ. CDR3 in amino acids: CASGGVGLLSTDTQYF. DNA of the CDR3: TGCGCCAGCGGGGGGGTAGGACTACTAAGCACAGATACGCAGTATTTT.

V and J are TRBV18 and TRBJ1-5, with 12 bases fitting TRBD1. The CDR3 extends over 17 amino acids. V gave up 3 bases and J gave up 3 bases; unmatched junction bases: 6. CDR1 is KGHSH and CDR2 is LQKENI in the germline V gene. The CDR3 DNA sequence: TGTGCCAGCTCACCGAGGGGACAGGGGGCGAACAATCAGCCCCAGCATTTT. Protein sequence: CASSPRGQGANNQPQHF.

The CDR3 nucleotides are TGTGCCAGCTCACCCGGACAGGGGGCGAACTATGGCTACACCTTC. Translating gives CASSPGQGANYGYTF. The chain couples TRBV18 to TRBJ1-2, with TRBD1 matching 11 bases. The CDR3 contains 15 residues. CDR1 is KGHSH and CDR2 is LQKENI in the germline V gene. Trimming took 3 bases from V and 2 from J; bases not matched to a gene: 2.

The chain links TRBV6-5 to TRBJ1-1; 9 bases are a match to TRBD1. CDR3 length equals 15 residues. The J segment lost 5 bases and the V segment lost 2 bases, leaving 6 bases of the junction unmatched. CDR1 and CDR2 from the germline V gene are MNHEY and SVGAGI. CDR3 in DNA: TGTGCCAGCAGTTACACGGGACAGGGAGTTACTGAAGCTTTCTTT. This encodes CASSYTGQGVTEAFF.

The V gene is TRBV2, the J gene TRBJ2-7; TRBD2 might be the D (6 bases). Germline loops: CDR1 SNHLY, CDR2 FYNNEI. This CDR3 is 17 amino acids long. Trimming took off 6 bases at V and 1 base at J, with 22 bases between the two ends. The CDR3 DNA is TGTGCCAGCAGCCCCTACGTAGCGGTGCACAAATCCTACGAGCAGTACTTC. It is translated as CASSPYVAVHKSYEQYF.

The chain uses TRBV29-1 and TRBJ2-5; D gene uncertain. V was clipped by 5 bases and J by 1 base, with 11 bases between them. CDR1 and CDR2 from the germline V gene are SQVTM and ANQGSEA. CDR3 length: 13 residues. CDR3 bases: TGCAGCGTTAGTGGCACCGTCCAAGAGACCCAGTACTTC. Translated: CSVSGTVQETQYF.

The chain is built from TRBV9 and TRBJ1-1; D remains ambiguous. The CDR3 runs to 13 residues. Trimming took 2 bases from V and 3 from J, leaving 8 bases between them. Germline V CDR1 and CDR2: SGDLS, YYNGEE. CDR3 region: CASSVTKDTEAFF. For the CDR3, the DNA is TGTGCCAGCAGCGTTACAAAGGACACTGAAGCTTTCTTT.

The chain links TRBV5-1 to TRBJ2-5, with TRBD2 matching 10 bases. From germline, CDR1 is SGHRS and CDR2 YFSETQ. J gave up 4 bases and V 6 bases, and 9 bases lay outside the gene matches. The CDR3 is made up of 15 amino acids. CDR3 amino acids: CASTLTSGARETQYF. The DNA for the CDR3 is TGCGCCAGCACCCTAACTAGCGGGGCCCGAGAGACCCAGTACTTC.

The chain employs TRBV19 and TRBJ2-3; D unclear. Trimming left V 4 bases short and J 4 bases short, with 9 bases between. The germline V gene encodes CDR1 LNHDA and CDR2 SQIVND (reference sequence). CDR3 length: 13 residues. The CDR3: CASSTIRADTQYF. The CDR3 region has the DNA TGTGCCAGTAGTACTATTCGTGCAGATACGCAGTATTTT.

The rearrangement joins TRBV4-1 to TRBJ1-6; no reliable D call. Trimming took off 1 base at V and 0 bases at J, with 13 bases between the two ends. Germline V gives CDR1 MGHRA, CDR2 YSYEKL. This CDR3 comprises 18 residues. The CDR3 sequence: CASSQGLAPSSYNSPLHF. The CDR3 DNA sequence: TGCGCCAGCAGCCAAGGGCTTGCCCCGAGCTCCTATAATTCACCCCTCCACTTT.

The chain uses TRBV18 and TRBJ1-1; 8 bases are a match to TRBD1. Germline V CDR1 and CDR2: KGHSH, LQKENI. J lost 4 bases, V lost 3 bases, and 7 bases had no gene match. The CDR3 has 15 amino acids. The CDR3 here is CASSPRRQGSTEAFF. For the CDR3, the DNA is TGTGCCAGCTCACCTCGGAGACAGGGGAGCACTGAAGCTTTCTTT.

V usage is TRBV7-8 and J usage is TRBJ2-7, with TRBD1 identical over 10 bases. CDR1 and CDR2 from the germline V gene are SGHVS and FQNEAQ. V was pared by 1 base and J by 2 bases, with 2 bases of the junction left unmatched. This CDR3 has 15 residues. The CDR3 is CASSLGGTGAYEQYF. In DNA, the CDR3 is TGTGCCAGCAGCTTAGGAGGGACAGGGGCCTACGAGCAGTACTTC.